The T cell receptor beta chain described here comes from a study of cytomegalovirus exposure and HLA in healthy donors. Looking at the study overall: Earlier work reported about 110 million unique TCR beta sequences from about 180 million T cells.

With 60 Vbeta and 13 Jbeta primers, the PCR was carried out. Per the authors' pipeline: It was a later analysis that counted 79 million or so unique TCR beta chains, of which roughly 11 million were shared. TCRdb keeps only in-frame clones here, not all; method: immunoSEQ multiplex PCR. D and trimming come from the DNA, and the V and J calls and clone size come from that table. There are about 170,000 clones in the sample, with 0.75% to 0.85% held by the top ten. V lost 4 bases and J 4 bases, leaving 5 bases between the germline ends. Germline V gives CDR1 SNHLY, CDR2 FYNNEI. The CDR3 is 11 amino acids. General observations from the study: High sensitivity and specificity were reportedly achieved when the classifier diagnosed cytomegalovirus status.

With regard to this clone: Its antigen is undetermined.

The chain uses TRBV2 and TRBJ2-7; D is undetermined. This TCR was recovered from a woman younger than 35 in good health and CMV-seropositive. The material sequenced was PBMCs. In nucleotides, the CDR3 is TGTGCCAGCAGTGTCTTTTACGAGCAGTACTTC. Translating it yields CASSVFYEQYF.